These 21 T cell receptor beta chains were all obtained from the same sample, sequenced in a study of blood T cell repertoires in COVID-19. Measured with immunoSEQ multiplex PCR; TCRdb has only the in-frame clones, and not every one. The sample lists fewer than 85,000 clones; about 88% were seen once. The sequencing input was peripheral blood. Every receptor here comes from a human donor in a cohort sampled during active COVID-19.

This CDR3 reads CATSLGTYGYTF. CDR3 in DNA: TGTGCCACCAGCCTAGGGACTTATGGCTACACCTTC. The V gene is TRBV15, the J gene TRBJ1-2; D possibly corresponds to TRBD1 (5 bases). This CDR3 has 12 residues. CDR1 is LNHNV, CDR2 YYDKDF, per germline (reference sequence). V dropped 5 bases and J dropped 5 bases, with 9 bases sitting between them.

The chain couples TRBV5-4 to TRBJ2-3; D unclear. The CDR3 extends over 11 amino acids. The germline V and J ends were trimmed by 4 bases and 6 bases, with 6 bases remaining between them. Germline V lookup: CDR1 SGHNT, CDR2 YYREEE (reference sequence). The CDR3 loop reads CASSDTDTQYF. The CDR3 nucleotides read TGTGCCAGCAGCGACACGGATACGCAGTATTTT.

The chain couples TRBV6-2 or TRBV6-3 to TRBJ1-3, with D tentatively TRBD1 (6 bases). CDR3 length equals 16 residues. Trimming removed 4 bases at V and 0 bases at J, with 13 bases between. Germline V gene lookup returns CDR1 MNHEY and CDR2 SVGEGT. The CDR3 is CASSFRQVNSGNTIYF. The CDR3 nucleotides read TGTGCCAGCAGTTTCCGACAGGTGAACTCTGGAAACACCATATATTTT.

V usage is TRBV18 and J usage is TRBJ1-2; 7 bases are a match to TRBD1. In germline, CDR1 is KGHSH, CDR2 LQKENI. The CDR3 sequence is 15 residues long. J was trimmed by 2 bases and V by 6 bases; bases with no gene match: 9. In nucleotides, the CDR3 is TGTGCCAGCTCGCCCCGGGACAGAGTAAACTATGGCTACACCTTC. Translating it yields CASSPRDRVNYGYTF.

As for this clone: The DNA is left out, because the CDR3 cannot be placed on it with certainty; the CDR3 is given as TCRdb lists it. The genes are TRBV7-8 and TRBJ1-4; no check of the table's D call, TRBD1, against the DNA was made. Germline V gene lookup returns CDR1 SGHVS and CDR2 FQNEAQ. The CDR3 is made up of 15 amino acids, end residues included. The CDR3 loop reads CASSYTGASEKNCFF.

The gene calls are TRBV11-2 and TRBJ1-1; perhaps TRBD1 as D (6 bases). The CDR3 extends over 15 amino acids. Trimming shortened V by 0 bases and J by 0 bases, and 8 bases separated the two germline ends. Germline values: CDR1 SGHAT, CDR2 FQNNGV. CDR3 sequence: CASSLDQGMNTEAFF. The CDR3 DNA is TGTGCCAGCAGCTTAGACCAGGGGATGAACACTGAAGCTTTCTTT. The whole variable domain, remainder taken from reference TRBV11-2 and TRBJ1-1, is EAGVAQSPRYKIIEKRQSVAFWCNPISGHATLYWYQQILGQGPKLLIQFQNNGVVDDSQLPKDRFSAERLKGVDSTLKIQPAKLEDSAVYLCASSLDQGMNTEAFFGQGTRLTVV.

This clone occurred once. This chain connects TRBV27 to TRBJ2-7, with 14 positions matching TRBD2. Trimming took 3 bases from V and 6 from J; bases not matched to a gene: 1. This CDR3 has 14 residues. In germline, CDR1 is MNHEY, CDR2 SMNVEV (reference sequence). CDR3 in amino acids: CASSFGLAGGEQYF. The CDR3 coding sequence is TGTGCCAGCAGTTTTGGACTAGCGGGAGGCGAGCAGTACTTC.

The rearrangement joins TRBV6-6 to TRBJ2-1, with TRBD2 matching over 11 bases. Trimming at V came to 6 bases and at J to 7 bases, leaving 8 bases not matched to a gene. The CDR3 sequence is 15 residues long. CDR1 is MNHNY and CDR2 is SVGAGI in the germline V gene (reference sequence). CDR3 coding DNA: TGTGCCAGCAGGCCTACTAGCGGGAGTCATAATGAGCAGTTCTTC. This sequence encodes CASRPTSGSHNEQFF.

The chain is built from TRBV6-5 and TRBJ2-4; 7 nucleotides line up with TRBD2. The CDR3 length is 14 residues. Germline V gene lookup returns CDR1 MNHEY and CDR2 SVGAGI. V shed 3 bases, J shed 7 bases, and the junction held 6 bases outside the gene matches. CDR3 DNA sequence: TGTGCCAGCAGTTATAGGCCGCGGGGGAACATTCAGTACTTC. This translates into CASSYRPRGNIQYF.

The DNA for the CDR3 is TGTGCCAGCAGCCGGGAGTGGGGGGAGACCCAGTACTTC. Translated, it gives CASSREWGETQYF. This chain uses TRBV27 with TRBJ2-5, with TRBD2 as a possible D gene (6 bases). The CDR3 has 13 amino acids. The germline CDR1 and CDR2 sequences are MNHEY and SMNVEV (reference sequence). Between the trimmed V and J ends, which lost 6 bases and 5 bases, there was a span of 13 bases.

This clone was seen once. The chain joins TRBV5-1 to TRBJ2-1; 11 bases are shared with TRBD1. V was clipped by 4 bases and J by 6 bases; unmatched bases: 6. CDR3 length: 15 residues. Germline CDR1 and CDR2: SGHRS and YFSETQ. CDR3 coding DNA: TGCGCCAGCAGCCGTCAAGGGACAGGGGGCAATGAGCAGTTCTTC. It codes for CASSRQGTGGNEQFF. Filled out from reference TRBV5-1 and TRBJ2-1, the complete variable domain reads KAGVTQTPRYLIKTRGQQVTLSCSPISGHRSVSWYQQTPGQGLQFLFEYFSETQRNKGNFPGRFSGRQFSNSRSEMNVSTLELGDSALYLCASSRQGTGGNEQFFGPGTRLTVL.

The chain has TRBV7-9 and TRBJ1-5; 11 bases map to TRBD1. V gave up 5 bases and J gave up 7 bases; unmatched junction bases: 7. In germline, CDR1 is SEHNR, CDR2 FQNEAQ (reference sequence). CDR3 length equals 15 residues. The CDR3 sequence: CASSAGTGGKQPQHF. CDR3 coding DNA: TGTGCCAGCAGCGCCGGGACAGGGGGAAAACAGCCCCAGCATTTT.

This chain uses TRBV4-1 with TRBJ1-5; D remains ambiguous. The CDR3 extends over 16 amino acids. Germline V lookup: CDR1 MGHRA, CDR2 YSYEKL. Trimming pared 0 bases from V and 3 bases from J, leaving 12 bases between. CDR3 residues: CASSQDRTVNNQPQHF. The CDR3 DNA reads as TGCGCCAGCAGCCAAGATCGAACGGTAAACAATCAGCCCCAGCATTTT.

This chain connects TRBV10-1 to TRBJ2-7; a weak D match, TRBD2 (6 bases). Germline-derived CDR1 and CDR2 are WNHNN and SYGVQD (reference sequence). The CDR3 contains 15 residues. Trimming removed 0 bases at V and 0 bases at J, with 9 bases between. The CDR3 is CASSESGGSSYEQYF. In DNA form, the CDR3 reads TGCGCCAGCAGTGAGTCGGGGGGTTCCTCCTACGAGCAGTACTTC.

To note about this clone: One end of the junction is discordant with germline, which a read error may explain. The chain links TRBV5-4 to TRBJ1-4, with D possibly being TRBD1 (5 bases). The CDR3 length is 13 residues. Germline CDR1 SGHNT, CDR2 YYREEE (reference sequence). The CDR3: CASSPAGGPTFIF. Here the CDR3 DNA reads TGTGCCAGCAGCCCAGCGGGGGGACCGACCTTCATTTTT.

This clone has just one count. The chain combines TRBV24-1 with TRBJ2-7; 8 bases align to TRBD1. Germline V gene lookup returns CDR1 KGHDR and CDR2 SFDVKD. The CDR3 consists of 15 residues. The V segment lost 3 bases and the J segment 7 bases; nucleotides outside the gene matches: 10. The CDR3 spells CATSDTGTGPKEQYF. The CDR3 coding sequence is TGTGCCACCAGTGATACCGGGACAGGCCCTAAAGAGCAGTACTTC.

This chain connects TRBV19 to TRBJ1-1; 9 bases match TRBD1. Looked up from germline, CDR1 is LNHDA and CDR2 is SQIVND (reference sequence). V trimming: 4 bases; J trimming: 4 bases; junction bases outside the gene matches: 4. The CDR3 totals 14 residues. The CDR3 sequence is CASSRDREGTEAFF. The CDR3 nucleotides are TGTGCCAGTAGTAGGGACAGGGAGGGCACTGAAGCTTTCTTT.

The gene calls are TRBV11-2 and TRBJ2-3; 12 nucleotides agree with TRBD2. V trimming: 5 bases; J trimming: 2 bases; junction bases outside the gene matches: 14. The CDR3 has 19 amino acids. Germline V lookup: CDR1 SGHAT, CDR2 FQNNGV. CDR3 nucleotide sequence: TGTGCCAGCAGCCCGACTGATCGACTAGCGGGGGATGTCACAGATACGCAGTATTTT. This encodes CASSPTDRLAGDVTDTQYF.

The chain recombines TRBV12-5 with TRBJ1-1, with TRBD1 matching 10 bases. Unmatched junction bases numbered 7, after V lost 3 bases and J lost 3 bases. The length of the CDR3 is 16 residues. In germline, CDR1 is LGHNT, CDR2 FRNRAP. The CDR3 reads CASGLGTGEVDTEAFF. The CDR3 DNA sequence: TGTGCTAGTGGTTTAGGGACAGGGGAGGTCGACACTGAAGCTTTCTTT.

Comment on this clone: At one of its ends the junction is not consistent with the germline gene, which may arise from a read error. The CDR3 DNA sequence: TGTGCCAGCAGTGACTCCGGGACTCGCGGGGGCGGGGGGCTGTTTTTT. As protein: CASSDSGTRGGGGLFF. The chain employs TRBV28 and TRBJ2-2, with a possible D match to TRBD2 (7 bases). CDR1 MDHEN and CDR2 SYDVKM come from the germline V gene. The CDR3 contains 16 residues.

V and J are TRBV7-2 and TRBJ2-3; TRBD1 is a possible D gene (6 bases). The CDR3 runs 16 residues. V lost 1 base and J 7 bases, leaving 18 bases between the germline ends. The germline V gene has CDR1 SGHTA and CDR2 FQGNSA. The DNA of the CDR3 is TGTGCCAGCAGCTTAGGCAGGGGCCGCCTGGTAAATACGCAGTATTTT. This encodes CASSLGRGRLVNTQYF.